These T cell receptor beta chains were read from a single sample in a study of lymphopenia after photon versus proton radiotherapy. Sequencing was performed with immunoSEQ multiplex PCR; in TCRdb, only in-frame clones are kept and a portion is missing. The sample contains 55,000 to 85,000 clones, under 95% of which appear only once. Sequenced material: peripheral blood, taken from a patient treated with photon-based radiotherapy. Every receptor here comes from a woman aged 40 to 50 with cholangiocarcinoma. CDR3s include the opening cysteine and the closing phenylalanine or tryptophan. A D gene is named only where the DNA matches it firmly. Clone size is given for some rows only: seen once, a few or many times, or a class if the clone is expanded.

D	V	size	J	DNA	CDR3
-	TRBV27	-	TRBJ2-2	TGTAACTCCCGGAGTGAAACTACCGGGGAGCTGTTTTTT	CNSRSETTGELFF
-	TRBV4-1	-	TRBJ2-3	TGCGCCAGCAGCCTGCTGTCGAGGAGCCAGGGGGGAGATACGCAGTATTTT	CASSLLSRSQGGDTQYF
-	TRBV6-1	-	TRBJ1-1	TGTGCCAGCCAGGTGGGGGTTTTTGAGACTGAAGCTTTCTTT	CASQVGVFETEAFF
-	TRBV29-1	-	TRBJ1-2	TGCAGCGTGGCGGGTACAGGGTTCAACTATGGCTACACCTTC	CSVAGTGFNYGYTF
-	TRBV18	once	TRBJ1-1	TGTGCCAGCTCACCCGGGGGGAACACTGAAGCTTTCTTT	CASSPGGNTEAFF
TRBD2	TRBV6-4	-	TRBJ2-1	TGTGCCAGCAGTGCCCGATTTGGGACTAGCGGGAGGGCCGGTAATGAGCAGTTCTTC	CASSARFGTSGRAGNEQFF
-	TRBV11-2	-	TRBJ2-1	TGTGCCAGCAGCTTAGGGGGGCTAGGCCGGACCAATGAGCAGTTCTTC	CASSLGGLGRTNEQFF
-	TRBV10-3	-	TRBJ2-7	TGTGCCATCAGTGAGCCCGAGGTCGAGGGAGTCCTCGAGCAGTACTTC	CAISEPEVEGVLEQYF
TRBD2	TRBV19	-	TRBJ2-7	TGTGCCAGTAGTGGGCTAGCGGGGACCTACGAGCAGTACTTC	CASSGLAGTYEQYF
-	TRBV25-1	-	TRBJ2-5	TGTGCCAGCAGTGGAGGGACGGGTTGGGAGACCCAGTACTTC	CASSGGTGWETQYF
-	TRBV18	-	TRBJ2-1	TGTGCCAGCTCAGGCCCTGGGAATGAGCAGTTCTTC	CASSGPGNEQFF